The sequence of this T cell receptor (beta chain) was determined in a study of cytomegalovirus exposure and HLA in healthy donors. This CDR3 contains 16 residues. V lost 2 bases to trimming and J lost 2 bases; unmatched junction nucleotides: 8. Per the germline V gene, CDR1 is MNHEY and CDR2 is SVGAGI. This donor's record omits CMV serostatus. 13 Jbeta primers and 60 Vbeta primers were used for the PCR. Data came from immunoSEQ multiplex PCR; TCRdb stores just in-frame clones and leaves some out. Altogether approximately 150,000 clones are present, around 79% being singletons, with the ten largest covering about 4%.

V gene TRBV6-5 combines with J gene TRBJ2-7; 8 bases line up with TRBD2. Sequenced material: PBMCs. The sequence was obtained from a human donor in good health. The CDR3 region is CASSYAEGLVPYEQYF. The CDR3 coding sequence is TGTGCCAGCAGTTACGCCGAGGGACTAGTGCCCTACGAGCAGTACTTC.